The rows below give T cell receptor beta chains drawn from one sample of a study of shared clonotypes between healthy human individuals. TCRdb's copy holds only in-frame clones and misses some; the assay was immunoSEQ multiplex PCR. The sample has more than 2,000,000 clones, over 90% seen once; the top ten hold about 0.41%. The sample consisted of naive CD4+ T cells from PBMCs. Source of these receptors: a young man in good health. Some clones in this sample may be carry-over from other donors' samples. Each CDR3 is given with its conserved first and last residue. A D gene is named only where the DNA matches it firmly. Only part of the rows carry a size: once, few, many, or a class if the clone is expanded.

TRBV4-2,NA,TRBJ2-1,TRBD1,TGTGCCAGCAGCCTCCTAGGACAGGACAATGAGCAGTTCTTC,CASSLLGQDNEQFF
TRBV7-9,NA,TRBJ1-2,NA,TGTGCCAGCAGCCTGGACCTCGATCAATATGGCTACACCTTC,CASSLDLDQYGYTF
TRBV5-1,few,TRBJ2-2,NA,TGCGCCAGCAGCTACCAGGGGGGAGGGAACACCGGGGAGCTGTTTTTT,CASSYQGGGNTGELFF
TRBV9,NA,TRBJ2-1,TRBD2,TGTGCCAGCAGCGTAGCGGCTAGCGGGAGTCTCTACAATGAGCAGTTCTTC,CASSVAASGSLYNEQFF
TRBV7-8,NA,TRBJ2-1,TRBD2,TGTGCCAGCAGCAATGGACTAGATTGGGATGAGCAGTTCTTC,CASSNGLDWDEQFF
TRBV19,NA,TRBJ2-1,TRBD2,TGTGCCAGTAGGACTAGCGGGAACTCCTACAATGAGCAGTTCTTC,CASRTSGNSYNEQFF
TRBV28,NA,TRBJ2-7,TRBD2,TGTGCCAGCAGTTTCCCGACTAGCGGGGCCTCCCCGGGCTCCTACGAGCAGTACTTC,CASSFPTSGASPGSYEQYF
TRBV11-2,few,TRBJ2-2,TRBD2,TGTGCCAGCAGCTTAGCTAGCGGAAACGGGGAGCTGTTTTTT,CASSLASGNGELFF
TRBV30,NA,TRBJ2-3,NA,TGTGCCTGGTCCGGGGGGCTGAGCACAGATACGCAGTATTTT,CAWSGGLSTDTQYF
TRBV4-2,NA,TRBJ2-5,NA,TGTGCCAGCAGCCTGGTGGGTGCCAGCGGACAAGAGACCCAGTACTTC,CASSLVGASGQETQYF
TRBV6-5,NA,TRBJ1-1,NA,TGTGCCAGCAGTCCTCTTGGTCACACTGAAGCTTTCTTT,CASSPLGHTEAFF
TRBV5-1,NA,TRBJ2-3,TRBD1,TGCGCCAGCAGCCGGGGACAGGGAAGCACAGATACGCAGTATTTT,CASSRGQGSTDTQYF
TRBV5-1,NA,TRBJ2-7,TRBD2,TGCGCCAGCAGCTTGAGGGGACTAGCGGGAGGATCAGGGACCTACGAGCAGTACTTC,CASSLRGLAGGSGTYEQYF
TRBV6-5,NA,TRBJ2-7,TRBD1,TGTGCCAGCAGTGCTCGGGACAGGGGAATCGAGCAGTACTTC,CASSARDRGIEQYF
TRBV6-1,NA,TRBJ2-2,NA,TGTGCCAGTCCGACACCGAACACCGGGGAGCTGTTTTTT,CASPTPNTGELFF
TRBV29-1,NA,TRBJ1-1,TRBD1,TGCAGCGTTGCAAGACAGGGACTGAACACTGAAGCTTTCTTT,CSVARQGLNTEAFF
TRBV7-2,NA,TRBJ1-5,NA,TGTGCCAGCAGCTTAAGGGCAGGTGATAGCAATCAGCCCCAGCATTTT,CASSLRAGDSNQPQHF
TRBV28,NA,TRBJ1-1,TRBD1,TGTGCCAGCAGTCCCGGGACAGGGTATTCCACTGAAGCTTTCTTT,CASSPGTGYSTEAFF
TRBV28,NA,TRBJ1-2,NA,TGTGCCAGCGTCGGGGGCTCTGGCTACACCTTC,CASVGGSGYTF
TRBV27,NA,TRBJ2-7,NA,TGTGCCAGCAGTTTATCAGCGGGCCGGTACGAGCAGTACTTC,CASSLSAGRYEQYF
TRBV6-6,NA,TRBJ2-2,NA,TGTGCCAGCAGTCGCCGCGGAAACACCGGGGAGCTGTTTTTT,CASSRRGNTGELFF
TRBV28,NA,TRBJ2-2,TRBD1,TGTGCCAGCAGACTCTCGACAGGGTTCACCGGGGAGCTGTTTTTT,CASRLSTGFTGELFF
TRBV5-1,NA,TRBJ2-7,TRBD1,TGCGCCAGCAGCCTCGGGACAGCCAGCTCCTACGAGCAGTACTTC,CASSLGTASSYEQYF
TRBV7-2,NA,TRBJ2-7,NA,TGTGCCAGCAGCTTAGGGATGCCTGGGATCTACGAGCAGTACTTC,CASSLGMPGIYEQYF
TRBV6-5,NA,TRBJ2-5,TRBD2,TGTGCCAGCAGTAGTAGCGGGAGTAAAGAGACCCAGTACTTC,CASSSSGSKETQYF
TRBV20-1,NA,TRBJ1-2,NA,TGCAGTGCCAGAGGTATCGGGTCGTACACCTTC,CSARGIGSYTF
TRBV5-1,NA,TRBJ2-5,NA,TGCGCCAGCAGCTTGGAAGGGGTAAGGGGATCCCAAGAGACCCAGTACTTC,CASSLEGVRGSQETQYF
TRBV5-1,NA,TRBJ2-5,NA,TGCGCCAGCAGCCAGGTGGCAGGGCCAGAGACCCAGTACTTC,CASSQVAGPETQYF
TRBV7-9,NA,TRBJ2-1,TRBD2,TGTGCCAGCAGCTTAGGACCTAGCGGGAGGGCCCTTGAGCAGTTCTTC,CASSLGPSGRALEQFF
TRBV30,NA,TRBJ1-2,NA,TGTGCCTGGAGTGTAATAGGGGGAAATGGCTACACCTTC,CAWSVIGGNGYTF
TRBV6-1,NA,TRBJ1-2,TRBD1,TGTGCCAGCAGTGAGTCTCCAGGGGGTGGCTATGGCTACACCTTC,CASSESPGGGYGYTF
TRBV5-1,once,TRBJ2-1,TRBD2,TGCGCCAGCAGCTCCCTTAGCGGGGCCTACAATGAGCAGTTCTTC,CASSSLSGAYNEQFF
TRBV27,NA,TRBJ2-5,NA,TGTGCCAGCAGTTTAAGTCCCTGGGAGACCCAGTACTTC,CASSLSPWETQYF
TRBV6-1,once,TRBJ1-4,NA,TGTGCCAGCAGTGAAGCGCGGTGGAACGCACCTAATGAAAAACTGTTTTTT,CASSEARWNAPNEKLFF
TRBV7-6,NA,TRBJ2-7,NA,TGTGCCAGCAGCTTACAATTCGGGACTCCGTACTACGAGCAGTACTTC,CASSLQFGTPYYEQYF
TRBV18,NA,TRBJ2-3,TRBD1,TGTGCCAGCTCAAGCAGGGGGAGCACTAGCACAGATACGCAGTATTTT,CASSSRGSTSTDTQYF
TRBV5-1,NA,TRBJ2-5,TRBD1,TGCGCCAGCAGCTGGATCCGACAGGGGGCTATGGAGACCCAGTACTTC,CASSWIRQGAMETQYF
TRBV7-9,NA,TRBJ1-5,NA,TGTGCCAGCAGCTCCAGCCGATTTTCGGGGCCCTATAGCAATCAGCCCCAGCATTTT,CASSSSRFSGPYSNQPQHF
TRBV6-1,NA,TRBJ2-7,TRBD2,TGTGCCAGCAGTGAAGCGGGGCGGGAGGGGGGCTACGAGCAGTACTTC,CASSEAGREGGYEQYF
TRBV5-6,NA,TRBJ2-2,NA,TGTGCCAGCAGCTTGGCCGGGGAGCTGTTTTTT,CASSLAGELFF
TRBV27,NA,TRBJ2-5,NA,TGTGCCAGCCACTTACCTCTCCCTCCAGGCGCCATCCAAGAGACCCAGTACTTC,CASHLPLPPGAIQETQYF
TRBV2,NA,TRBJ2-1,NA,TGTGCCAGCAGTGAACAGGGGCAGTCCTACAATGAGCAGTTCTTC,CASSEQGQSYNEQFF
TRBV7-2,NA,TRBJ1-5,NA,TGTGCCAGCAGCTTGAGAGGGGATCAGCCCCAGCATTTT,CASSLRGDQPQHF
TRBV5-1,NA,TRBJ1-2,NA,TGCGCCAGCAGCTCCCGGGCAGGGGAAAACTATGGCTACACCTTC,CASSSRAGENYGYTF
TRBV7-9,NA,TRBJ1-1,NA,TGTGCCAGCAGCCGCGGGGAGGGGCTAGCTTTCTTT,CASSRGEGLAFF
TRBV7-8,NA,TRBJ2-5,TRBD1,TGTGCCAGCAGCTTAGACCTTGGACAGGGCGGCCGACAAGAGACCCAGTACTTC,CASSLDLGQGGRQETQYF
TRBV7-8,NA,TRBJ2-7,NA,TGTGCCAGCAGCTTGGAATACTACGAGCAGTACTTC,CASSLEYYEQYF
TRBV29-1,NA,TRBJ1-2,NA,TGCAGCGTTGATGCAGGCTATGGCTACACCTTC,CSVDAGYGYTF
TRBV7-6,NA,TRBJ2-7,TRBD1,TGTGCCAGCAGCCCAGGGACAGGGGGTTCCTACGAGCAGTACTTC,CASSPGTGGSYEQYF
TRBV15,NA,TRBJ1-5,NA,TGTGCCACCAGCAGAGGCGGCGGGGGAAGTCAGCCCCAGCATTTT,CATSRGGGGSQPQHF
TRBV7-3,NA,TRBJ2-6,TRBD2,TGTGCCAGCAGCTCAAGCGGCGGGAGGGGGACCGGGGCCAACGTCCTGACTTTC,CASSSSGGRGTGANVLTF
TRBV7-9,NA,TRBJ2-1,NA,TGTGCCACCTCCGCTGCGGCCCGGGGAAAGTTCTTC,CATSAAARGKFF
TRBV28,NA,TRBJ2-3,NA,TGTGCCAGCAGTTCTACCACAGATACGCAGTATTTT,CASSSTTDTQYF
TRBV5-4,once,TRBJ2-7,TRBD1,TGTGCCAGCAGCTTCAAGCGGCCTGGGACAGGGCGCGAGCAGTACTTC,CASSFKRPGTGREQYF